This TCR beta chain is from a study of patients and donors after allogeneic stem cell transplantation. The germline V gene encodes CDR1 LGHDT and CDR2 YNNKEL (reference sequence). The V gene end was trimmed by 0 bases and the J gene end by 4 bases; junction bases not matched to a gene: 8. The CDR3 sequence is 16 residues long. TCRdb reanalysed the RT-PCR reads using MiXCR and keeps one entry per CDR3 protein. The table has about a million distinct CDR3 sequences, roughly 18% seen once. Material for sequencing was blood, either unsorted or a sorted T cell fraction (not recorded which). The sequence derives from a human donor who was either an allogeneic HSCT recipient or a stem cell or donor lymphocyte infusion donor (not recorded which). It is not recorded whose cells these are; they may come from a transplant donor. The chain joins TRBV3-1 to TRBJ1-2; TRBD1 agrees at 7 bases. The CDR3 region has the DNA TGTGCCAGCAGCCAAGATGCAGGGGGACTAGCCTATGGCTACACCTTC. Translation: CASSQDAGGLAYGYTF.